The rows below give T cell receptor beta chains drawn from one sample of a study of blood T cell repertoires in COVID-19. Using immunoSEQ multiplex PCR, the repertoire was profiled, and TCRdb retains in-frame clones only, with some absent. This sample has some 150,000 clones; approximately 82% occur once, and the top ten carry about 6.8%. The sample comprised peripheral blood. Every receptor here comes from a woman aged 45-60 years in a cohort sampled during active or convalescent COVID-19. The CDR3 runs from the conserved cysteine through the conserved F or W. Each record gives: V gene, J gene, clone size, D gene, CDR3 protein, CDR3 DNA. The D gene is left open where the match is weak. Size tells how often a clone was seen (once, few, many) or the class of an expanded clone, and some rows leave it out.

TRBV24-1	TRBJ2-5	NA	TRBD1	CATTNLDRDEETQYF	TGTGCCACCACCAACCTCGACAGGGATGAGGAGACCCAGTACTTC
TRBV11-1	TRBJ2-7	NA	NA	CASSSQGFTYEQYF	TGTGCCAGCAGCTCGCAGGGGTTTACCTACGAGCAGTACTTC
TRBV11-2	TRBJ2-5	NA	TRBD2	CASSFLAGGQETQYF	TGTGCCAGCAGCTTCCTCGCGGGGGGCCAAGAGACCCAGTACTTC
TRBV27	TRBJ1-5	NA	TRBD1	CASSPSSARMNRGSGQPQHF	TGTGCCAGCAGCCCCAGCAGCGCCAGGATGAACAGGGGAAGCGGTCAGCCCCAGCATTTT
TRBV18	TRBJ1-5	NA	NA	CASSLGGSSAPQHF	TGTGCCAGCTCACTAGGGGGATCGTCCGCGCCCCAGCATTTT
TRBV9	TRBJ2-7	NA	NA	CASSRTGYSEQYF	TGTGCCAGCAGCAGAACAGGATACTCCGAGCAGTACTTC
TRBV7-3	TRBJ2-7	NA	NA	CASSPGEGDEQYF	TGTGCCAGCAGCCCGGGAGAAGGGGACGAGCAGTACTTC
TRBV6-6	TRBJ2-7	NA	NA	CASSYEDSLIVDEQYF	TGTGCCAGCAGTTACGAGGACAGTCTAATTGTGGACGAGCAGTACTTC
TRBV29-1	TRBJ2-3	NA	NA	CSVTGLGGTQYF	TGCAGCGTAACAGGGCTTGGGGGTACGCAGTATTTT
TRBV18	TRBJ2-1	NA	TRBD2	CASSPGIRLAVNEQFF	TGTGCCAGCTCACCAGGCATTCGGCTAGCGGTCAATGAGCAGTTCTTC
TRBV5-1	TRBJ1-1	NA	NA	CASSRQEMNTEAFF	TGCGCCAGCAGCAGACAGGAAATGAACACTGAAGCTTTCTTT
TRBV6-1	TRBJ2-5	NA	NA	CASSELSLRAWETQYF	TGTGCCAGCAGTGAGTTGTCTTTGCGGGCCTGGGAGACCCAGTACTTC
TRBV5-1	TRBJ2-7	NA	NA	CASSLDTSLGVEQYF	TGCGCCAGCAGCTTGGACACTAGTTTAGGCGTCGAGCAGTACTTC
TRBV27	TRBJ1-5	once	TRBD1	CASSGQGDQPQHF	TGTGCCAGCAGTGGACAGGGGGATCAGCCCCAGCATTTT
TRBV7-9	TRBJ2-2	NA	TRBD2	CASSGTSGGARLTGELFF	TGTGCCAGCAGCGGGACTAGCGGGGGGGCCCGGCTCACCGGGGAGCTGTTTTTT
TRBV6-5	TRBJ1-1	few	NA	CASSETGNTLQAFF	TGTGCCAGCAGCGAGACGGGGAACACTCTCCAAGCTTTCTTT
TRBV11-1	TRBJ1-4	NA	TRBD1	CASSFGQGRNEKLFF	TGTGCCAGCAGCTTCGGACAGGGTAGAAATGAAAAACTGTTTTTT
TRBV2	TRBJ1-1	once	NA	CASSDWGQNTEAFF	TGTGCCAGCAGTGATTGGGGCCAGAACACTGAAGCTTTCTTT
TRBV5-6	TRBJ1-3	few	NA	CASSFIGRSGNTIYF	TGTGCCAGCAGCTTTATTGGGCGCTCTGGAAACACCATATATTTT
TRBV19	TRBJ1-3	NA	TRBD1	CASSPGQVSSGNTIYF	TGTGCCAGTAGTCCGGGACAGGTGAGCTCTGGAAACACCATATATTTT
TRBV7-8	TRBJ1-2	NA	NA	CASSPLGGLYYGYTF	TGTGCCAGCAGCCCCCTCGGGGGGCTGTACTATGGCTACACCTTC
TRBV6-5	TRBJ1-2	NA	NA	CASSYRRGANYGYTF	TGTGCCAGCAGTTACCGCAGGGGCGCTAACTATGGCTACACCTTC